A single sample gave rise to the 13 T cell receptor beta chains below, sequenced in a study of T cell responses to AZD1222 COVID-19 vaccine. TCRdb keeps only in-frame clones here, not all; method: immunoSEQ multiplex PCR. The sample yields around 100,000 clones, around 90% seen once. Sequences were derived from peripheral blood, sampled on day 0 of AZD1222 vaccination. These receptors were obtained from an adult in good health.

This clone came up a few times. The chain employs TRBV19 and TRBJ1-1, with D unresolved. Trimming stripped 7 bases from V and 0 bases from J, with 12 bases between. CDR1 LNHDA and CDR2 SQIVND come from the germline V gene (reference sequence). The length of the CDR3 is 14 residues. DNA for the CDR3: TGTGCCAGTATTTCAAACCCGCTGAACACTGAAGCTTTCTTT. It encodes CASISNPLNTEAFF.

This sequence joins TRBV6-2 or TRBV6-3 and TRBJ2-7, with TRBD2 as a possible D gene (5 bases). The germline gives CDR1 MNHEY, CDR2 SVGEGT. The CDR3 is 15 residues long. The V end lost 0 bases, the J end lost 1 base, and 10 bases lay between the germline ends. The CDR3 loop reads CASSYSGGLSYEQYF. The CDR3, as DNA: TGTGCCAGCAGTTACTCTGGAGGTCTATCCTACGAGCAGTACTTC.

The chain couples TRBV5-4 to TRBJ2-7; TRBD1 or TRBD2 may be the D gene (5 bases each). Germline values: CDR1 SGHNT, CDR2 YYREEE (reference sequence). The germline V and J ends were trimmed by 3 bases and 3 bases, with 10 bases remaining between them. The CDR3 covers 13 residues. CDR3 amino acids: CASSSERGYEQYF. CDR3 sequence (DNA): TGTGCCAGCAGCTCAGAGAGGGGCTACGAGCAGTACTTC.

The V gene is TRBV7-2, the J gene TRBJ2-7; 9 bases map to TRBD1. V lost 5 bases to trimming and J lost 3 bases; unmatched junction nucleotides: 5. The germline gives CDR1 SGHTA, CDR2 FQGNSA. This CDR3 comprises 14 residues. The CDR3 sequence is CASSPGQGNYEQYF. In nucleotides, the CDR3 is TGTGCCAGCAGCCCGGGACAGGGAAACTACGAGCAGTACTTC. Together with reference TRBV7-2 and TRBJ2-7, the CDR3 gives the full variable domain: GAGVSQSPSNKVTEKGKDVELRCDPISGHTALYWYRQSLGQGLEFLIYFQGNSAPDKSGLPSDRFSAERTGGSVSTLTIQRTQQEDSAVYLCASSPGQGNYEQYFGPGTRLTVT.

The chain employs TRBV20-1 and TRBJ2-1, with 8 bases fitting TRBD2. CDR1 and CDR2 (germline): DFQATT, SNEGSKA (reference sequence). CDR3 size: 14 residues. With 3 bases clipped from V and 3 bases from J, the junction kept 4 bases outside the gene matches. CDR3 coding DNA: TGCAGTGCTAGTCCCGGGACTAGCTACAATGAGCAGTTCTTC. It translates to CSASPGTSYNEQFF.

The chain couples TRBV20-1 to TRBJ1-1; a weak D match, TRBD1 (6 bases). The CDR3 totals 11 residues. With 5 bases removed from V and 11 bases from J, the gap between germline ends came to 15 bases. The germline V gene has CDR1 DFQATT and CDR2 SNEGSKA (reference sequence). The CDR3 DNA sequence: TGCAGTGCTGAACACAGGGTAGGGGCTTTCTTT. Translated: CSAEHRVGAFF.

CDR3 region: CASSYGGPSTDTQYF. The CDR3 DNA reads TGTGCCAGCAGTTACGGGGGACCAAGCACAGATACGCAGTATTTT. The chain uses TRBV6-5 and TRBJ2-3; D might be TRBD1 or TRBD2, each matching 5 bases. The CDR3 sequence is 15 residues long. Trimming left V 2 bases short and J 0 bases short, with 9 bases between. Germline V lookup: CDR1 MNHEY, CDR2 SVGAGI.

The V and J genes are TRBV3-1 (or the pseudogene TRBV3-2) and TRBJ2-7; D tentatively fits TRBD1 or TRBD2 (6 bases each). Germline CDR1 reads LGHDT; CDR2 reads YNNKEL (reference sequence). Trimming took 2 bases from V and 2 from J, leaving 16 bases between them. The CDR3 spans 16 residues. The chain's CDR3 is CASSQKGQGRTYEQYF. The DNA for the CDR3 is TGTGCCAGCAGCCAAAAAGGGCAGGGGAGGACCTACGAGCAGTACTTC.

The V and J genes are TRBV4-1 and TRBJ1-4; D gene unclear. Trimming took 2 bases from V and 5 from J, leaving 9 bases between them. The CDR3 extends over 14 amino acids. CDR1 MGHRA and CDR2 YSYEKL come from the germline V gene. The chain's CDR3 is CASSQPSGNEKLFF. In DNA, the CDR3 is TGCGCCAGCAGCCAACCGTCTGGGAATGAAAAACTGTTTTTT.

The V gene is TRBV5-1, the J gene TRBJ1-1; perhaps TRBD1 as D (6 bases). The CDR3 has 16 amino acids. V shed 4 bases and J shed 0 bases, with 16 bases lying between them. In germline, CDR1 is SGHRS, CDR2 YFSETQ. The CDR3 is CASSKATGSLNTEAFF. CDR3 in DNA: TGCGCCAGCAGCAAAGCGACAGGAAGCTTGAACACTGAAGCTTTCTTT.

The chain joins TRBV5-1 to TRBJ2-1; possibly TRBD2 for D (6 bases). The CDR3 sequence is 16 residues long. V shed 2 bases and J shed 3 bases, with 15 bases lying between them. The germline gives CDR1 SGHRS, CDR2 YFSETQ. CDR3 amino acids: CASSLFWRERYNEQFF. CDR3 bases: TGCGCCAGCAGCTTATTTTGGAGGGAGCGCTACAATGAGCAGTTCTTC.

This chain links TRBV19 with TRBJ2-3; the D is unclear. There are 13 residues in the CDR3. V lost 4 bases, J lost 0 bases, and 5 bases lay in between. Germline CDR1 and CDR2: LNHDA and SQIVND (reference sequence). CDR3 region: CASSTTSTDTQYF. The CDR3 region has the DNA TGTGCCAGTAGTACCACTAGCACAGATACGCAGTATTTT.

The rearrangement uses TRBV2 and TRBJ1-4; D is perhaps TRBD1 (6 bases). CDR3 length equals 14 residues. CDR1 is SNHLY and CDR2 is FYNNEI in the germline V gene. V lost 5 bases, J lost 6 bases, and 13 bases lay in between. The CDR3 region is CASSPTGSYEKLFF. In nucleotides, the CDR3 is TGTGCCAGCAGTCCCACAGGGTCATATGAAAAACTGTTTTTT. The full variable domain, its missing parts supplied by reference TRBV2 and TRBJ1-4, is EPEVTQTPSHQVTQMGQEVILRCVPISNHLYFYWYRQILGQKVEFLVSFYNNEISEKSEIFDDQFSVERPDGSNFTLKIRSTKLEDSAMYFCASSPTGSYEKLFFGSGTQLSVL.